This T cell receptor (beta chain) was recorded in a study of vaccination and CD4 T cells after COVID-19. Of note for this clonotype: The antigen remains unidentified.

CD4+ T cells that had been cultured provided DNA sequenced with the Oncomine TCR Beta short-read assay. One entry per CDR3 protein, called by TCRdb with MiXCR from the PCR reads. This repertoire shows 26,000 or so distinct CDR3 sequences, around two fifths found once; its top ten account for roughly 7%. Treatment: roughly 10-day PBMC culture with coronavirus spike peptide pools or control peptides (ViraFEST assay). The source of this sequence is a human donor who had recovered from COVID-19. The sequenced sample consisted of CD4+ T cells from blood, cultured in vitro.

The DNA of the CDR3 is TGTGCCTGGAGTGAATCCGCGAACATTCAGTACTTC. It specifies CAWSESANIQYF. The chain carries TRBV30 and TRBJ2-4; D is uncertain. The V gene lost 1 base and the J gene lost 7 bases, with 8 bases spanning the gap. This CDR3 is built from 12 residues. The germline CDR1 and CDR2 sequences are GTSNPN and SVGIG (reference sequence).